The present T cell receptor (beta chain) was sequenced within a study of blood T cell repertoires in COVID-19. In the study overall: Researchers got acute and convalescent COVID-19 samples from the United States, Italy and Spain.

Original handling: Quantification of nucleated cells was approximated via reference gene primer amplification. Only in-frame clones appear in the TCRdb table, and some are missing; sequencing was by immunoSEQ multiplex PCR. V and J calls and clone size are given by that table; D and trimming were obtained from the DNA. The table has about 250,000 clones, more than 80% seen once. Trimming left V 2 bases short and J 0 bases short, with 11 bases between. The CDR3 extends over 16 amino acids. In germline, CDR1 is MDHEN, CDR2 SYDVKM. V and J are TRBV28 and TRBJ1-5; unclear D gene. This clonotype was obtained from a human donor in a cohort sampled during active COVID-19. The specimen sequenced was peripheral blood. This CDR3 reads CASSLPLTLSNQPQHF. The DNA of the CDR3 is TGTGCCAGCAGTTTACCACTTACCCTTAGCAATCAGCCCCAGCATTTT.